Sequencing of this TCR beta chain was carried out in a study of regulatory T cells in long-lasting Graves disease. Arm-PCR of CDR3 regions with iRepertoire HTBI primers generated TCR beta libraries. TCRdb used MiXCR to reprocess the multiplex PCR reads, holding one entry per CDR3 protein. The table shows hundreds of thousands of distinct CDR3 sequences, with 15% to 17% occurring only once. Germline V lookup: CDR1 SGHTA, CDR2 FQGTGA. Trimming shortened V by 2 bases and J by 4 bases, and 15 bases separated the two germline ends. CDR3 length: 15 residues. Time point in this sample: newly diagnosed GD, antithyroid drugs for less than 3 months. PBMC RNA served as the TCR library source.

The chain joins TRBV7-3 to TRBJ2-7; weak D call: TRBD1 (5 bases). This specimen was peripheral blood mononuclear cells (PBMCs), taken at new diagnosis, from a patient treated with antithyroid drugs. The source is a female donor with Graves disease. This CDR3 is CASSLGWQGPYEQYF. CDR3 bases: TGTGCCAGCAGCTTAGGGTGGCAGGGTCCTTACGAGCAGTACTTC.